The 31 T cell receptor beta chains below all came from one sample that was sequenced in a study of shared clonotypes between healthy human individuals. Sequencing was performed with immunoSEQ multiplex PCR; in TCRdb, only in-frame clones are kept and a portion is missing. The sample lists some 470,000 clones, approximately 80% occurring once. Sequenced material: PBMCs. All receptors come from a woman in her thirties or forties in good health. Some clones in this sample may be carry-over from other donors' samples.

The genes are TRBV7-2 and TRBJ2-2; TRBD1 agrees at 9 bases. In germline, CDR1 is SGHTA, CDR2 FQGNSA. Trimming removed 5 bases from V and 3 bases from J; junction bases left unmatched: 4. This CDR3 has 15 amino acids. In DNA, the CDR3 is TGTGCCAGCAGCCTAAGACAGGGGGACACCGGGGAGCTGTTTTTT. Translating gives CASSLRQGDTGELFF.

The chain has TRBV5-4 and TRBJ1-1, with 9 positions matching TRBD1. Trimming took 10 bases from V and 4 from J; bases not matched to a gene: 8. CDR1 and CDR2 from the germline V gene are SGHNT and YYREEE (reference sequence). The CDR3 is made up of 13 amino acids. This CDR3 reads CAPGGQGGTEAFF. The CDR3 nucleotides are TGTGCCCCAGGGGGACAGGGTGGCACTGAAGCTTTCTTT.

This clone was detected a few times. This chain links TRBV30 with TRBJ2-5; D remains unclear. Germline CDR1 is GTSNPN and CDR2 is SVGIG (reference sequence). This CDR3 has 14 residues. V was trimmed by 1 base and J by 1 base, leaving 10 bases between them. The CDR3 DNA follows: TGTGCCTGGAGTGATAGGCGCTTCCAAGAGACCCAGTACTTC. Amino acids: CAWSDRRFQETQYF.

The rearrangement uses TRBV5-1 and TRBJ2-1; 11 bases map to TRBD2. Germline trimming cut 5 bases from V and 3 bases from J; bases unmatched to any gene: 4. Germline V CDR1 and CDR2: SGHRS, YFSETQ. The CDR3 contains 15 residues. CDR3 loop: CASRDGTSGYNEQFF. The CDR3, as DNA: TGCGCCAGCAGGGACGGGACTAGCGGCTACAATGAGCAGTTCTTC.

The V gene is TRBV27, the J gene TRBJ2-3; the D is unclear. CDR3 length: 14 amino acids. The germline V gene has CDR1 MNHEY and CDR2 SMNVEV (reference sequence). V lost 5 bases, J lost 8 bases, and 17 bases lay in between. The CDR3 nucleotides read TGTGCCAGCAGTCCCGCCGCCCCCTCGGTTACGCAGTATTTT. This encodes CASSPAAPSVTQYF.

The V and J genes are TRBV7-8 and TRBJ2-7, with D possibly being TRBD2 (6 bases). Trimming cost V 5 bases and J 5 bases, with 16 bases left between them. The CDR3 runs 14 residues. Germline CDR1 and CDR2: SGHVS and FQNEAQ. CDR3 sequence: CASSQIGGPDEQYF. The CDR3 nucleotides are TGTGCCAGCAGCCAGATCGGAGGGCCCGACGAGCAGTACTTC. Full variable domain (missing parts from reference TRBV7-8 and TRBJ2-7): GAGVSQSPRYKVAKRGQDVALRCDPISGHVSLFWYQQALGQGPEFLTYFQNEAQLDKSGLPSDRFFAERPEGSVSTLKIQRTQQEDSAVYLCASSQIGGPDEQYFGPGTRLTVT.

J is TRBJ2-7 and V is TRBV30, with a possible D match to TRBD2 (6 bases). V gave up 4 bases and J gave up 5 bases, with 15 bases separating them. There are 13 residues in the CDR3. Per germline, CDR1 GTSNPN and CDR2 SVGIG (reference sequence). This CDR3 reads CAWTPWAGHEQYF. CDR3 nucleotides: TGTGCCTGGACCCCCTGGGCGGGGCACGAGCAGTACTTC.

The chain combines TRBV7-9 with TRBJ2-7, with TRBD2 as a possible D gene (6 bases). This CDR3 region has 15 residues. CDR1 SEHNR and CDR2 FQNEAQ come from the germline V gene (reference sequence). The V gene lost 3 bases and the J gene lost 3 bases, with 15 bases spanning the gap. This chain's CDR3 is CASSLGGASYYEQYF. CDR3 in DNA: TGTGCCAGCAGCTTGGGCGGGGCGTCCTACTACGAGCAGTACTTC.

With respect to this clone: Just one base apart from a much larger clone, this may be a read error. The V gene is TRBV6-4, the J gene TRBJ1-5, with D unresolved. CDR1 and CDR2 from the germline V gene are MRHNA and SNTAGT. Deletions cut 6 bases from V and 0 bases from J, with 6 bases between. This CDR3 region has 13 residues. The CDR3 sequence: CASSLNSNQPQHF. CDR3 sequence (DNA): TGTGCCAGCAGCCTGAATAGCAATCAGCCCCAGCATTTT.

The chain joins TRBV7-9 to TRBJ1-4, with D maybe TRBD1 (6 bases). V lost 2 bases to trimming and J lost 7 bases, with 14 bases between them. Germline loops: CDR1 SEHNR, CDR2 FQNEAQ (reference sequence). The CDR3 is made up of 15 amino acids. The CDR3: CASSLRVGAGEKLFF. The CDR3 region has the DNA TGTGCCAGCAGCTTAAGGGTGGGGGCAGGTGAAAAACTGTTTTTT.

This rearrangement joins TRBV11-3 to TRBJ2-1, with D tentatively TRBD1 (8 bases). CDR3 length equals 20 residues. CDR1 and CDR2 (germline): SGHNT, YENEEA. V was cut by 6 bases and J by 2 bases, with 29 bases left in between. CDR3 sequence reads: CASRFRGGGRDRTTYNEQFF. CDR3 nucleotides: TGTGCCAGCAGATTCCGTGGGGGGGGTCGGGACAGGACCACCTACAATGAGCAGTTCTTC.

The gene calls are TRBV7-3 and TRBJ2-1; the D gene could be TRBD1 or TRBD2 (5 bases each). Trimming pared 4 bases from V and 6 bases from J, leaving 19 bases between. The CDR3 has 16 amino acids. Per the germline V gene, CDR1 is SGHTA and CDR2 is FQGTGA. CDR3 residues: CASSSGWGSGINEQFF. CDR3 sequence (DNA): TGTGCCAGCAGCTCAGGCTGGGGGTCGGGGATCAATGAGCAGTTCTTC.

The rearrangement uses TRBV10-3 and TRBJ2-7, with D tentatively TRBD2 (5 bases). Germline V gene sequence: CDR1 ENHRY, CDR2 SYGVKD. This CDR3 contains 14 residues. The V end was cut by 5 bases, the J end by 1 base, with 12 bases between. CDR3 in amino acids: CAISSGLHSYEQYF. Here the CDR3 DNA reads TGTGCCATCAGTTCCGGACTGCATTCCTACGAGCAGTACTTC.

This chain links TRBV18 with TRBJ1-5; D possibly corresponds to TRBD1 (6 bases). The CDR3 extends over 14 amino acids. The V end lost 6 bases, the J end lost 5 bases, and 14 bases lay between the germline ends. Per the germline V gene, CDR1 is KGHSH and CDR2 is LQKENI. CDR3 loop: CASSSQGLDQPQHF. CDR3 sequence (DNA): TGTGCCAGCTCCTCACAGGGTCTGGATCAGCCCCAGCATTTT.

The chain employs TRBV6-1 and TRBJ2-2; D is ambiguous. The CDR3 consists of 14 residues. Germline lookup yields CDR1 MNHNS and CDR2 SASEGT. Trimming cost V 6 bases and J 5 bases, with 13 bases left between them. CDR3 protein: CASRELSMTGELFF. CDR3 coding DNA: TGTGCCAGCAGGGAATTGAGCATGACCGGGGAGCTGTTTTTT.

The chain joins TRBV6-1 to TRBJ2-2; 7 bases agree with TRBD2. The CDR3 sequence is 15 residues long. V trimming: 5 bases; J trimming: 4 bases; junction bases outside the gene matches: 7. CDR1 is MNHNS, CDR2 SASEGT, per germline. The CDR3 sequence is CASSTPGLFTGELFF. The DNA of the CDR3 is TGTGCCAGCAGTACACCGGGACTATTCACCGGGGAGCTGTTTTTT.

V is TRBV7-2 and J is TRBJ2-1; 11 bases agree with TRBD1. CDR1 SGHTA and CDR2 FQGNSA come from the germline V gene. The CDR3 runs 15 residues. Trimming at V came to 5 bases and at J to 4 bases, leaving 4 bases not matched to a gene. CDR3 amino acids: CASSRDRGEYNEQFF. The CDR3 DNA is TGTGCCAGCAGCCGGGACAGGGGGGAATACAATGAGCAGTTCTTC.

The V gene is TRBV7-3, the J gene TRBJ2-1; 14 positions match TRBD2. With V trimmed by 4 bases and J by 8 bases, 13 bases remained unmatched. The CDR3 length is 18 residues. The germline gives CDR1 SGHTA, CDR2 FQGTGA. DNA for the CDR3: TGTGCCAGCAGCTCCGGGACTAGCGGGAGTGCCGGTCTTGATGAGCAGTTCTTC. This translates into CASSSGTSGSAGLDEQFF.

Only one count was recorded for this clone. The chain is built from TRBV5-1 and TRBJ2-7, with TRBD2 identical over 8 bases. Germline V gene lookup returns CDR1 SGHRS and CDR2 YFSETQ. The CDR3 sequence is 15 residues long. Losses at the gene ends were 4 bases for V and 0 bases for J; bases not matched to a gene: 6. The CDR3 spells CASSHDAGGSYEQYF. CDR3 DNA sequence: TGCGCCAGCAGCCATGACGCGGGAGGCTCCTACGAGCAGTACTTC. Complete variable domain (other parts from reference TRBV5-1 and TRBJ2-7): KAGVTQTPRYLIKTRGQQVTLSCSPISGHRSVSWYQQTPGQGLQFLFEYFSETQRNKGNFPGRFSGRQFSNSRSEMNVSTLELGDSALYLCASSHDAGGSYEQYFGPGTRLTVT.

The V gene is TRBV11-2, the J gene TRBJ1-2; 9 bases align to TRBD1. The CDR3 has 14 amino acids. From germline, CDR1 is SGHAT and CDR2 FQNNGV. V dropped 5 bases and J dropped 8; count of bases not matched to a gene: 9. The CDR3 DNA reads TGTGCCAGCAGCAGCCTGGACAGGGGAAGGGGCTACACCTTC. Translation gives CASSSLDRGRGYTF.

The V and J genes are TRBV30 and TRBJ1-6, with 7 positions matching TRBD1. V shed 5 bases, J shed 6 bases, and the junction held 4 bases outside the gene matches. Germline lookup yields CDR1 GTSNPN and CDR2 SVGIG (reference sequence). The length of the CDR3 is 13 residues. The CDR3 DNA sequence: TGTGCCTGGCAAGACAGGGCTAATTCACCCCTCCACTTT. Its protein product is CAWQDRANSPLHF.

The rearrangement links TRBV19 to TRBJ1-1; D call uncertain. V was clipped by 3 bases and J by 8 bases, with 13 bases between them. The CDR3 length is 13 residues. Germline V gene lookup returns CDR1 LNHDA and CDR2 SQIVND (reference sequence). CDR3 nucleotides: TGTGCCAGTAGTATTAACCGGGCGGCCGAAGCTTTCTTT. Amino acid sequence: CASSINRAAEAFF.

The chain joins TRBV14 to TRBJ1-2; the match to TRBD1 covers 7 bases. The CDR3 extends over 14 amino acids. Trimming removed 5 bases from V and 4 bases from J; junction bases left unmatched: 7. Germline V gene lookup returns CDR1 SGHDN and CDR2 FVKESK. CDR3 coding DNA: TGTGCCAGCAGCTCGAGGGGGCAGGTCTATGGCTACACCTTC. This encodes CASSSRGQVYGYTF. Filled out from reference TRBV14 and TRBJ1-2, the complete variable domain reads EAGVTQFPSHSVIEKGQTVTLRCDPISGHDNLYWYRRVMGKEIKFLLHFVKESKQDESGMPNNRFLAERTGGTYSTLKVQPAELEDSGVYFCASSSRGQVYGYTFGSGTRLTVV.

The chain joins TRBV19 to TRBJ1-4, with a tentative D call TRBD1 (6 bases). The V gene lost 4 bases and the J gene lost 8 bases, with 17 bases spanning the gap. Germline CDR1 is LNHDA and CDR2 is SQIVND (reference sequence). The CDR3 extends over 15 amino acids. CDR3 nucleotide sequence: TGTGCCAGTAGTAAATCGTCACAGGGTTTGGAAAAACTGTTTTTT. Amino acids: CASSKSSQGLEKLFF.

V is TRBV29-1 and J is TRBJ2-3; no clear D. The CDR3 is 12 amino acids. The ends were cut back, 6 bases at V and 2 bases at J, with 9 bases in the middle. Germline V gene data show CDR1 as SQVTM and CDR2 as ANQGSEA. The CDR3 sequence is CSVVRATDTQYF. DNA for the CDR3: TGCAGCGTCGTCCGGGCCACAGATACGCAGTATTTT.

This clone was seen a single time. The chain couples TRBV7-9 to TRBJ2-5; 7 bases fit TRBD2. Germline V gene sequence: CDR1 SEHNR, CDR2 FQNEAQ (reference sequence). There are 14 residues in the CDR3. The DNA of the CDR3 is TGTGCAAAAGCTTCGGGCGGGAGCGTAGAGACCCAGTACTTC. It specifies CAKASGGSVETQYF.

This clone was found a few times. The gene calls are TRBV7-2 and TRBJ2-7; 9 bases agree with TRBD2. The length of the CDR3 is 14 residues. Losses at the gene ends were 0 bases for V and 6 bases for J; bases not matched to a gene: 3. Germline loops: CDR1 SGHTA, CDR2 FQGNSA. DNA of the CDR3: TGTGCCAGCAGCTTAGCTCTAGCGGGACGCGAGCAGTACTTC. Protein sequence: CASSLALAGREQYF.

CDR3 DNA sequence: TGTGCCAGCAGCTTGGGGGTATCGTCGGGCGACACTGAAGCTTTCTTT. This translates into CASSLGVSSGDTEAFF. V usage is TRBV7-9 and J usage is TRBJ1-1, with D maybe TRBD1 (5 bases). In germline, CDR1 is SEHNR, CDR2 FQNEAQ (reference sequence). V shed 3 bases and J shed 3 bases, with 17 bases lying between them. The CDR3 consists of 16 residues.

This clone has a handful of counts. The likely explanation is a read error, given a far larger clone one base away. The chain uses TRBV6-1 and TRBJ2-6, with D hard to call. Trimming pared 4 bases from V and 0 bases from J, leaving 7 bases between. Germline-derived CDR1 and CDR2 are MNHNS and SASEGT. This CDR3 contains 15 residues. The CDR3: CASSAESSGANVLTF. The CDR3 region has the DNA TGTGCCAGCAGTGCGGAGAGCTCTGGGGCCAACGTCCTGACTTTC.

CDR3 coding DNA: TGTGCCAGCAGCTTAGCGGTGCAAGAGAGGGAGACCCAGTACTTC. Its protein product is CASSLAVQERETQYF. The rearrangement joins TRBV7-2 to TRBJ2-5, with D uncertain. Germline lookup yields CDR1 SGHTA and CDR2 FQGNSA. The ends were cut back, 0 bases at V and 5 bases at J, with 13 bases in the middle. The CDR3 length is 15 residues.

This rearrangement joins TRBV6-6 to TRBJ1-4; 10 bases fit TRBD1. CDR3 length: 16 amino acids. CDR1 is MNHNY and CDR2 is SVGAGI in the germline V gene (reference sequence). V lost 2 bases, J lost 5 bases, and 5 bases stayed unmatched. The CDR3 DNA follows: TGTGCCAGCAGTTACGGGACAGGGGCCCGGAATGAAAAACTGTTTTTT. Protein sequence: CASSYGTGARNEKLFF.